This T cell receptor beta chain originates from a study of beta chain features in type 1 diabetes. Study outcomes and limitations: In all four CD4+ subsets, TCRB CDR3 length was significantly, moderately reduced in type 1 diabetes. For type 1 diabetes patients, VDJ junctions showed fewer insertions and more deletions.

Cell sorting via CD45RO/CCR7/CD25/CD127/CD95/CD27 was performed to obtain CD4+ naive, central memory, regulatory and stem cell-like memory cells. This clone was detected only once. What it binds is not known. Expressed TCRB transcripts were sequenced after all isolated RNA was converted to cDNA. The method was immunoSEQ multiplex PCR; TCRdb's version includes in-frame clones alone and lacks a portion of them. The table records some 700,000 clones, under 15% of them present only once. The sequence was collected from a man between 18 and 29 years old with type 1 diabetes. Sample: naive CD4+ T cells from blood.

Here the CDR3 reads CASSPRPISSYEQYF. The CDR3 DNA sequence: TGTGCCAGCAGCCCCCGTCCAATTAGCTCCTACGAGCAGTACTTC. The chain uses TRBV9 and TRBJ2-7; D uncertain. CDR3 length: 15 residues. CDR1 SGDLS and CDR2 YYNGEE come from the germline V gene. Trimming left V 4 bases short and J 0 bases short, with 14 bases between.